This TCR beta chain was recovered during a study of cytomegalovirus exposure and HLA in healthy donors. Study-wide points: Only CMV serostatus was available as immune exposure information.

The PCR used 60 Vbeta and 13 Jbeta primers. Profiled with immunoSEQ multiplex PCR; TCRdb holds only in-frame clones, not every one. The repertoire consists of some 140,000 clones, with around 80% occurring once and the leading ten covering 4.5% to 5%. Concerning this clone itself: Its antigen is unidentified.

CDR3 size: 16 residues. V was shortened by 0 bases and J by 0 bases, with 8 bases between the two germline ends. Germline values: CDR1 MGHRA, CDR2 YSYEKL. The receptor comes from a man aged 30 to 39 in good health. The sequenced sample was PBMCs. The V gene is TRBV4-1, the J gene TRBJ2-2; tentative D call: TRBD1 (6 bases). The CDR3: CASSQEGTPNTGELFF. As DNA, the CDR3 is TGCGCCAGCAGCCAAGAAGGGACACCGAACACCGGGGAGCTGTTTTTT.